This entry concerns a single TCR beta chain. This clone was observed a few times. Its antigen specificity is not known. Per-base quality was not reported, and no clone a single base away is much larger than it. This sample was taken from a study of CD8+ T cells in alopecia areata (dated by TCRdb to 2016 to 2019). In terms of the full investigation: Treated patients were enrolled in an open-label pilot trial of oral tofacitinib, 5 to 10 mg twice daily, for moderate-to-severe alopecia areata. Tofacitinib was given for 6 to 18 months, followed by 6 months of follow-up off drug to assess delayed response and recurrence. The SALT score, which quantifies the percentage of affected scalp surface area, was used to measure disease severity in treated patients. In both human patients and the C3H/HeJ mouse model, the study applied high-throughput TCRbeta sequencing to look at T cell clonal expansion in alopecia areata. Scalp tissue and sorted CD4+ and CD8+ peripheral blood T cells from patchy and totalis/universalis alopecia areata patients and from healthy controls were covered by human TCRbeta sequencing. Patients on tofacitinib were biopsied at baseline and after 4 and 24 weeks of treatment, and several of the patients also had a later scalp biopsy. Scalp clonality was compared across normal scalp (n=4), patchy alopecia areata scalp (n=8), and alopecia totalis/universalis scalp (n=8). RNA came from the PAXgene miRNA kit for fixed scalp, the miRNeasy kit for PBMCs, and the RNeasy kit for mouse skin. Amplification of TCRbeta CDR3 regions was done by immunoSEQ multiplex PCR using 35 Vbeta forward primers and 13 Jbeta reverse primers. Study-wide findings and limitations: With tofacitinib, both scalp clonality and the number of expanded CD8+ clones among the top 100 scalp clones went down significantly. Compared with mice, TCR sequences shared between patients were less clear, possibly partly because of HLA diversity across the patient population. Scalp TCR repertoire analysis is complicated because resident alphabeta T cells in normal human skin are also sequenced, whereas mouse skin is dominated by gammadelta T cells. Higher clonality and more expanded CD8+ clones were observed in lesional scalp than in normal scalp, particularly in alopecia totalis/universalis, a finding suggestive of antigenic drive. Because the treated cohort was small and included a single nonresponder, larger studies are needed to assess links between baseline CD8+ expansion and response. Many expanded lesional clones persisted in scalp and blood during tofacitinib treatment, which may partly explain relapse after stopping treatment.

The meaning of the sample's time point label: more than three weeks on oral tofacitinib. The sample's treatment or condition label is to be understood as: oral pan-JAK inhibitor, 5-10 mg twice daily. Peripheral blood and lesional scalp punch biopsies were obtained from patients with alopecia areata. PBMCs were separated by density centrifugation and stained for CD3, CD4 and CD8, after which CD4+ and CD8+ T cells were sorted on a FACSAria. V is pared back by 0 bases and J by 10 bases, with 7 bases lying between the germline termini. Inclusive of the bounding cysteine and phenylalanine, the CDR3 is 12 residues long. Only CDR3 DNA remains: 36 bases, in frame from the first base. Reading the germline V gene gives CDR1 SGHAT and CDR2 FQNNGV. Libraries were built with the immunoSEQ multiplex PCR assay. RNA was extracted from all samples and reverse transcribed into cDNA as template for TCR sequencing. SuperScript III was used for first-strand cDNA synthesis, primed with a 2:1 mix of oligo-dT and random hexamers. Amplification bias was assessed with a synthetic immune receptor repertoire, and residual bias was removed computationally. The paper's data handling went like this. After raw reads were preprocessed to remove errors, the CDR3 was defined following IMGT conventions as running from the conserved cysteine to phenylalanine. Clonality was calculated as 1 minus Shannon entropy normalized by log2 of the number of productive unique TCRs. Scalp TCRbeta sequences were cross-referenced with sorted blood CD4 and CD8 repertoires so that the CD4 or CD8 identity of scalp clones could be inferred. TCRdb provides this immuneACCESS table in a form limited to in-frame rearrangements. Some clones are lacking; in checked studies, under half of them reflect an unresolved V gene, and why the rest are absent is not known. D and trimming come from the DNA, and the V and J calls and clone size come from that table. For this sample there are about 42,000 clones; 55% to 75% appear just once. Clones ranked in the top ten supply about 20% of the sample.

This sequence was found in a human donor with alopecia areata. The rearranged segments are TRBV11-2 and TRBJ2-1; confidence is insufficient to name the D gene. Sequenced material: CD8+ T cells sorted from blood, taken at week 4, from a patient treated with tofacitinib. The CDR3 region has the sequence CASSLEAREQFF. The DNA sequence reads TGTGCCAGCAGCTTAGAGGCACGGGAGCAGTTCTTC.